This TCR beta chain was identified during a study of cytomegalovirus exposure and HLA in healthy donors. Study details: The approximately 120 million unique TCR beta sequences, from approximately 170 million T cells, were found by an earlier analysis.

Primers for the PCR totalled 60 Vbeta and 13 Jbeta. This table comes from immunoSEQ multiplex PCR, and its TCRdb copy is limited to in-frame clones, with some not included. The sample has 99,000 or so clones; under 85% are singletons. Comment on this clone: The target antigen is unknown.

Germline V gives CDR1 SGHTA, CDR2 FQGNSA. CDR3 size: 11 residues. V dropped 6 bases and J dropped 8 bases, with 10 bases sitting between them. Findings of the study overall: Highest at DRB1 and lowest at HLA-C, TCR association rates differed among HLA loci in a later analysis. CMV antigen specificity was confirmed in vitro for a few CMV-associated chains. Cytomegalovirus association was assigned to over 150 TCR beta chains.

This TCR derives from a young man in good health and CMV-seronegative. Material for sequencing was PBMCs. This chain links TRBV7-2 with TRBJ1-2; D is possibly TRBD1 (5 bases). For the CDR3, the DNA is TGTGCCAGCAGGTCCGGGGGAGGCTACACCTTC. Translating it yields CASRSGGGYTF.